The 8 T cell receptor beta chains below were found in one sample sequenced in a study of post-analysis software for immune sequencing data (dated by TCRdb to the mid-2010s). What the work shows at the level of the full study, not this receptor alone: Roughly 5 TRBV segments, including TRBV5-6, TRBV5-1 and TRBV20-1, were significantly more frequent in patients than controls.

For these TCRs, the target antigens are not known. To prepare the library, PCR was applied. Sequenced using an Illumina HiSeq 2500. Unique molecular identifiers were incorporated into TCR beta cDNA libraries to reduce PCR and sequencing biases. The public reads were reprocessed in TCRdb via fastp at Q25 and MiXCR, keeping in-frame beta chains. Records with the same CDR3 protein are collapsed into one entry carrying the most frequent genes and DNA. The sample table shows about 540,000 distinct CDR3 sequences, and roughly 34% are seen once. The ten largest make up around 6.1% of the sample. Sequencing was carried out using blood. Source of these receptors: a girl younger than 18 with multiple sclerosis.

This clonotype was counted a few times. The rearrangement uses TRBV3-1 and TRBJ2-3; 10 bases match TRBD2. This CDR3 is built from 16 residues. Germline assignment: CDR1 LGHDT and CDR2 YNNKEL (reference sequence). The trim removed 4 bases at V and 4 bases at J, leaving 8 bases unmatched. DNA for the CDR3: TGTGCCAGCAGCCTTGGGGGACTAGCGTCGGCAGATACGCAGTATTTT. It is translated as CASSLGGLASADTQYF.

The table lists this clonotype with many counts. The gene calls are TRBV4-1 and TRBJ2-7; no reliable D call. Germline V gene data show CDR1 as MGHRA and CDR2 as YSYEKL. Trimming shortened V by 0 bases and J by 7 bases, and 7 bases separated the two germline ends. This CDR3 has 12 residues. The CDR3 sequence is CASSQDQGEQYF. The CDR3 nucleotides read TGCGCCAGCAGCCAAGACCAAGGAGAGCAGTACTTC.

The rearrangement joins TRBV20-1 to TRBJ1-5; 8 bases are shared with TRBD1. The CDR3 runs 16 residues. With V trimmed by 6 bases and J by 0 bases, 10 bases remained unmatched. The germline gives CDR1 DFQATT, CDR2 SNEGSKA (reference sequence). CDR3 nucleotide sequence: TGCAGTGCCAGGGGGACAGGAGAATATAGCAATCAGCCCCAGCATTTT. Protein: CSARGTGEYSNQPQHF.

This clonotype has more than one count but fewer than ten. This chain connects TRBV27 to TRBJ2-7; TRBD1 agrees at 9 bases. The CDR3 is made up of 14 amino acids. V trimming: 1 base; J trimming: 6 bases; junction bases outside the gene matches: 4. CDR1 is MNHEY, CDR2 SMNVEV, per germline (reference sequence). In DNA form, the CDR3 reads TGTGCCAGCAGTTTATTGGGGACAGGGATCGAGCAGTACTTC. It codes for CASSLLGTGIEQYF.

This clonotype was seen more than once but under ten times. The CDR3 nucleotides read TGTGCCAGCAGCCCCTCGAGGACTGAAGCTTTCTTT. It specifies CASSPSRTEAFF. The chain couples TRBV7-9 to TRBJ1-1; D not certain. Germline V gene data show CDR1 as SEHNR and CDR2 as FQNEAQ (reference sequence). V was trimmed by 5 bases and J by 5 bases, leaving 9 bases between them. This CDR3 comprises 12 residues.

This clonotype showed up many times. The chain is built from TRBV6-5 and TRBJ2-1; 7 positions agree with TRBD2. The CDR3 runs to 13 residues. Trimming cost V 6 bases and J 6 bases; bases outside gene matches: 5. Germline V gene sequence: CDR1 MNHEY, CDR2 SVGAGI. The CDR3 region is CASSPGLPNEQFF. CDR3 nucleotide sequence: TGTGCCAGCAGCCCGGGACTACCCAATGAGCAGTTCTTC.

This clonotype was seen only a few times. The gene calls are TRBV28 and TRBJ2-3; D gene unclear. The V end lost 2 bases, the J end lost 2 bases, and 8 bases lay between the germline ends. The CDR3 contains 14 residues. Germline CDR1 reads MDHEN; CDR2 reads SYDVKM. This CDR3 is CASSLRQNTDTQYF. The CDR3 nucleotides read TGTGCCAGCAGTTTACGGCAAAACACAGATACGCAGTATTTT.

The V call is TRBV12-3 or TRBV12-4, the J call TRBJ2-3; D ambiguous. Trimming removed 3 bases at V and 4 bases at J, with 14 bases between. The CDR3 has 15 amino acids. The CDR3 region is CASSFPTVSADTQYF. CDR3 nucleotides: TGTGCCAGCAGTTTCCCGACTGTGAGCGCAGATACGCAGTATTTT.